This TCR beta chain was retrieved from a study of blood T cell repertoires in COVID-19. The V end lost 6 bases, the J end lost 4 bases, and 14 bases lay between the germline ends. This CDR3 region has 14 residues. Germline-derived CDR1 and CDR2 are KGHSH and LQKENI. Authors' processing steps: Reference gene primer amplification in the assay estimated nucleated cell counts. The table came from immunoSEQ multiplex PCR; TCRdb's copy has only in-frame clones and leaves some out. D and trimming come from the DNA, and the V and J calls and clone size come from that table. The data show roughly 160,000 clones, about 80% seen once.

The chain has TRBV18 and TRBJ2-3, with a tentative D call TRBD2 (6 bases). The sequence derives from a woman aged 70 to 79 in a cohort exposed to, infected with or recovered from COVID-19 (not recorded which). The source material was PBMCs or T cells enriched from blood (not recorded which). CDR3 DNA: TGTGCCAGCTCTCCCGGACCGGGGGCAGATACGCAGTATTTT. Amino acid sequence: CASSPGPGADTQYF.